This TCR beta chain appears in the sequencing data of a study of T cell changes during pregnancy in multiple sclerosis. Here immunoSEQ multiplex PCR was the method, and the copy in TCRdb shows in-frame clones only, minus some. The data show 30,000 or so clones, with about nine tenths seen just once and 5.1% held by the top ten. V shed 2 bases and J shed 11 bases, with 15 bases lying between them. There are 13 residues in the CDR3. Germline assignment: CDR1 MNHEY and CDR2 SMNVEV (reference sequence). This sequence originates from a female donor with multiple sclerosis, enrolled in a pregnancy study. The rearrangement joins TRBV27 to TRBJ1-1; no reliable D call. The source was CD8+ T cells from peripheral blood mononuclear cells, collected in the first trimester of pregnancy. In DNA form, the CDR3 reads TGTGCCAGCAGTTTAAATGTCTATTCTTCGGCTTTCTTT. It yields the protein CASSLNVYSSAFF.